This T cell receptor (beta chain) was documented in a study of blood T cell repertoires in COVID-19. Study-level information: Sources were T cells, B-cell-depleted T cells, or PBMCs; the material itself was cDNA or gDNA.

J lost 6 bases, V lost 5 bases, and 6 bases had no gene match. This CDR3 has 13 amino acids. Per germline, CDR1 LGHDT and CDR2 YNNKEL (reference sequence). Clones were read by immunoSEQ multiplex PCR, and TCRdb kept only the in-frame ones, dropping some. The table has approximately 170,000 clones, 84% seen once. This TCR derives from a middle-aged man who had recovered from COVID-19. The chain is built from TRBV3-1 (or the pseudogene TRBV3-2) and TRBJ1-1, with TRBD1 identical over 7 bases. Sample: peripheral blood. CDR3 residues: CASSAQGVPEAFF. CDR3 nucleotides: TGTGCCAGCAGCGCCCAGGGGGTCCCTGAAGCTTTCTTT.